The 25 T cell receptor beta chains below all came from one sample that was sequenced in a study of CD8 T cells in Susac syndrome. After extraction with the RNeasy kit, roughly 0.5 to 1 ug of the RNA was reverse transcribed using random hexamers. MiXCR was run by TCRdb on the immunoSEQ multiplex PCR reads, yielding one entry per CDR3 protein. The sample includes about 190,000 distinct CDR3 sequences, roughly 95% of them seen just once. Sequenced sample: CD4+ T cells from PBMCs. The receptors shown here come from a human donor in good health.

This clonotype was picked up one time. In DNA, the CDR3 is TGTGCCAGCAGCTTAGCTATGCTAGCGGATAGCACAGATACGCAGTATTTT. Translated, it gives CASSLAMLADSTDTQYF. V is TRBV7-2 and J is TRBJ2-3; the match to TRBD2 covers 7 bases. Looked up from germline, CDR1 is SGHTA and CDR2 is FQGNSA. This CDR3 comprises 17 residues. V was pared by 0 bases and J by 0 bases, with 6 bases of the junction left unmatched.

The V gene is TRBV3-1, the J gene TRBJ2-1, with D tentatively TRBD2 (5 bases). Trimming cost V 3 bases and J 6 bases, with 6 bases left between them. The CDR3 is made up of 12 amino acids. Germline CDR1 LGHDT, CDR2 YNNKEL (reference sequence). The DNA of the CDR3 is TGTGCCAGCAGCCACACTAGCAATGAGCAGTTCTTC. As protein: CASSHTSNEQFF.

The chain has TRBV3-1 and TRBJ2-5; possibly TRBD1 for D (5 bases). CDR3 length: 15 residues. Deletions cut 4 bases from V and 2 bases from J, with 14 bases between. Germline V gene lookup returns CDR1 LGHDT and CDR2 YNNKEL (reference sequence). DNA for the CDR3: TGTGCCAGCAGCCGGACCCCAGGGTATCAAGAGACCCAGTACTTC. This translates into CASSRTPGYQETQYF.

The J gene is TRBJ2-1, the V gene TRBV28; 8 bases agree with TRBD1. From germline, CDR1 is MDHEN and CDR2 SYDVKM. Trimming at V came to 5 bases and at J to 8 bases, leaving 23 bases not matched to a gene. The CDR3 runs to 19 residues. CDR3 sequence (DNA): TGTGCCAGCAGTAAATTCGGGACAGGACCCTCTAGGGGTGTGGATGAGCAGTTCTTC. This codes for CASSKFGTGPSRGVDEQFF.

The rearrangement joins TRBV23-1 to TRBJ2-5; 8 nucleotides line up with TRBD1. TRBV23-1 is assigned to the ORF class and has an uncertain function. The CDR3 runs 15 residues. V lost 7 bases, J lost 4 bases, and 11 bases stayed unmatched. Here the CDR3 DNA reads TGCGCCAGCACTCCTAGCAGGGGGCTGAGAGAGACCCAGTACTTC. Its translation is CASTPSRGLRETQYF.

The V call is TRBV20-1, the J call TRBJ2-7; no definite D call. Per the germline V gene, CDR1 is DFQATT and CDR2 is SNEGSKA (reference sequence). The CDR3 is 10 amino acids. Deletions cut 4 bases from V and 5 bases from J, with 6 bases between. The CDR3 nucleotides are TGCAGTGCTACGTTGGACGAGCAGTACTTC. Its protein is CSATLDEQYF.

This sequence joins TRBV11-2 and TRBJ1-1; 11 nucleotides match TRBD1. J lost 4 bases, V lost 4 bases, and 2 bases had no gene match. This CDR3 comprises 14 residues. In germline, CDR1 is SGHAT, CDR2 FQNNGV. CDR3 loop: CASSSGTGGTEAFF. For the CDR3, the DNA is TGTGCCAGCAGCTCCGGGACAGGGGGCACTGAAGCTTTCTTT.

This clonotype was observed once. The chain has TRBV5-4 and TRBJ2-5, with 15 positions matching TRBD2. V lost 3 bases and J lost 2; bases outside the gene matches: 2. Germline loops: CDR1 SGHNT, CDR2 YYREEE (reference sequence). The CDR3 runs 16 residues. The CDR3 DNA reads TGTGCCAGCAGCTGGACTAGCGGGAGGGAACAAGAGACCCAGTACTTC. Protein sequence: CASSWTSGREQETQYF.

The chain couples TRBV15 to TRBJ2-1; D is uncertain. This CDR3 is built from 14 residues. Germline assignment: CDR1 LNHNV and CDR2 YYDKDF (reference sequence). V was shortened by 3 bases and J by 2 bases, with 8 bases between the two germline ends. CDR3 in amino acids: CATSSGSTYNEQFF. DNA for the CDR3: TGTGCCACCAGCAGCGGTTCTACCTACAATGAGCAGTTCTTC.

The gene calls are TRBV13 and TRBJ1-1, with 7 nucleotides matching TRBD1. V dropped 5 bases and J dropped 9; count of bases not matched to a gene: 6. Germline V gene lookup returns CDR1 PRHDT and CDR2 FYEKMQ (reference sequence). CDR3 length equals 12 residues. CDR3 region: CASSRGDRKAFF. The DNA for the CDR3 is TGTGCCAGCAGCAGGGGGGACAGAAAAGCTTTCTTT.

The chain is built from TRBV7-2 and TRBJ1-5; D perhaps matches TRBD1 (6 bases). The CDR3 has 16 amino acids. Germline V CDR1 and CDR2: SGHTA, FQGNSA. Trimming shortened V by 6 bases and J by 3 bases, and 18 bases separated the two germline ends. CDR3 region: CASSFTDTGLNQPQHF. In nucleotides, the CDR3 is TGTGCCAGCAGTTTCACGGATACAGGGCTCAATCAGCCCCAGCATTTT. The entire variable domain, with the rest obtained from reference TRBV7-2 and TRBJ1-5, is as follows: GAGVSQSPSNKVTEKGKDVELRCDPISGHTALYWYRQSLGQGLEFLIYFQGNSAPDKSGLPSDRFSAERTGGSVSTLTIQRTQQEDSAVYLCASSFTDTGLNQPQHFGDGTRLSIL.

The chain uses TRBV29-1 and TRBJ2-3; the D gene is possibly TRBD2 (5 bases). V lost 7 bases and J lost 3, with 17 bases in between. CDR1 and CDR2 from the germline V gene are SQVTM and ANQGSEA. There are 14 residues in the CDR3. DNA for the CDR3: TGCAGCGAGACGGGATCCCTGCGGACAGATACGCAGTATTTT. Translated, it gives CSETGSLRTDTQYF.

The chain couples TRBV5-6 to TRBJ2-5; D not resolved. CDR3 length: 13 residues. The V end was cut by 1 base, the J end by 3 bases, with 7 bases between. Germline V CDR1 and CDR2: SGHDT, YYEEEE. This CDR3 reads CASSLRIKETQYF. CDR3 in DNA: TGTGCCAGCAGCTTGAGGATCAAAGAGACCCAGTACTTC.

The chain recombines TRBV20-1 with TRBJ2-1; D uncertain. The length of the CDR3 is 14 residues. Germline CDR1 and CDR2: DFQATT and SNEGSKA (reference sequence). With 6 bases removed from V and 10 bases from J, the gap between germline ends came to 22 bases. CDR3 amino acids: CSAFENGEGDEQFF. The CDR3 DNA sequence: TGCAGTGCGTTTGAAAATGGAGAAGGAGACGAGCAGTTCTTC.

The V gene is TRBV27, the J gene TRBJ2-7; D is unclear. There are 12 residues in the CDR3. Germline CDR1 is MNHEY and CDR2 is SMNVEV (reference sequence). Trimming pared 6 bases from V and 3 bases from J, leaving 9 bases between. This CDR3 reads CASRAAYYEQYV. The CDR3 coding sequence is TGTGCCAGCAGGGCAGCTTACTACGAGCAGTACGTC.

The V call is TRBV7-2, the J call TRBJ1-1; D call uncertain. Trimming shortened V by 1 base and J by 1 base, and 10 bases separated the two germline ends. Germline CDR1 is SGHTA and CDR2 is FQGNSA. The CDR3 contains 15 residues. CDR3 in amino acids: CASSLESRTNTEAFF. CDR3 coding DNA: TGTGCCAGCAGCTTAGAATCGCGGACGAACACTGAAGCTTTCTTT. The variable domain in full, completed from reference TRBV7-2 and TRBJ1-1, reads GAGVSQSPSNKVTEKGKDVELRCDPISGHTALYWYRQSLGQGLEFLIYFQGNSAPDKSGLPSDRFSAERTGGSVSTLTIQRTQQEDSAVYLCASSLESRTNTEAFFGQGTRLTVV.

The V gene is TRBV9, the J gene TRBJ2-3; D may be TRBD2 (5 bases). This CDR3 is 16 amino acids long. CDR1 and CDR2 (germline): SGDLS, YYNGEE. The V gene lost 0 bases and the J gene lost 1 base, with 12 bases spanning the gap. The CDR3 DNA reads TGTGCCAGCAGCGTAGGGCTAGCAGGTGGCACAGATACGCAGTATTTT. It is translated as CASSVGLAGGTDTQYF.

The chain links TRBV27 to TRBJ2-4, with 10 bases that match TRBD1. The CDR3 covers 14 residues. CDR1 MNHEY and CDR2 SMNVEV come from the germline V gene (reference sequence). V was pared by 5 bases and J by 9 bases, with 7 bases of the junction left unmatched. In nucleotides, the CDR3 is TGTGCCAGCAGTCAAGGACAGGGGGATCGCATTCAGTACTTC. Translated: CASSQGQGDRIQYF.

Only a few counts were recorded for this clonotype. This chain joins TRBV12-3 or TRBV12-4 and TRBJ2-1, with 11 bases aligning to TRBD2. The CDR3 loop spans 14 amino acids. The V and J ends lost 4 bases and 4 bases, in that order; junction bases with no gene match: 0. CDR3 amino acids: CASSSSGGYNEQFF. The CDR3 DNA follows: TGTGCCAGCAGTTCTAGCGGGGGGTACAATGAGCAGTTCTTC.

Concerning this clonotype itself: A junction boundary mismatches the germline segment, possibly from a read error. The V gene is TRBV2, the J gene TRBJ2-3, with D possibly being TRBD1 (5 bases). The germline V gene encodes CDR1 SNHLY and CDR2 FYNNEI. CDR3 length: 11 residues. The chain's CDR3 is CASRGTDTQYF. The CDR3 nucleotides are TGTGCTAGCAGGGGCACAGATACGCAGTATTTT.

This rearrangement joins TRBV9 to TRBJ1-2; weak D call: TRBD1 (5 bases). CDR3 length: 17 residues. V was cut by 3 bases and J by 6 bases, with 24 bases left in between. Germline-derived CDR1 and CDR2 are SGDLS and YYNGEE. This CDR3 is CASSGAPTGGVLDGYTF. The CDR3 nucleotides read TGTGCCAGCAGCGGCGCCCCAACAGGTGGCGTTTTGGATGGCTACACCTTC. The whole variable domain, remainder taken from reference TRBV9 and TRBJ1-2, is DSGVTQTPKHLITATGQRVTLRCSPRSGDLSVYWYQQSLDQGLQFLIQYYNGEERAKGNILERFSAQQFPDLHSELNLSSLELGDSALYFCASSGAPTGGVLDGYTFGSGTRLTVV.

The rearrangement links TRBV13 to TRBJ2-7; TRBD2 matches 9 bases. Germline lookup yields CDR1 PRHDT and CDR2 FYEKMQ (reference sequence). V lost 6 bases and J lost 6; bases outside the gene matches: 18. The CDR3 loop spans 17 amino acids. CDR3 nucleotides: TGTGCCAGCAGTAGGCTAAAGTCTCTTAGCGGGAGTACCGAGCAGTACGTC. Translating gives CASSRLKSLSGSTEQYV.

CDR3 coding DNA: TGTGCTAGTGGTTTTACCGAAACAGATACGCAGTATTTT. Its translation is CASGFTETDTQYF. This chain joins TRBV12-5 and TRBJ2-3, with D uncertain. Trimming removed 3 bases from V and 3 bases from J, with 7 bases in between. Germline V gene data show CDR1 as LGHNT and CDR2 as FRNRAP. This CDR3 is 13 amino acids long.

The chain employs TRBV3-1 and TRBJ2-7; 8 bases map to TRBD1. The V gene's germline CDR1 is LGHDT and CDR2 YNNKEL (reference sequence). The V and J ends lost 0 bases and 3 bases, in that order; junction bases with no gene match: 4. The CDR3 covers 15 residues. CDR3 sequence (DNA): TGTGCCAGCAGCCAAGAAGACAGGGGCGGCTACGAGCAGTACTTC. Translation: CASSQEDRGGYEQYF.

V usage is TRBV30 and J usage is TRBJ1-2; D is unresolved. CDR1 and CDR2 (germline): GTSNPN, SVGIG (reference sequence). The length of the CDR3 is 12 residues. The V gene lost 7 bases and the J gene lost 1 base, with 10 bases spanning the gap. DNA for the CDR3: TGTGCCTTCGGGGTCCGTAACTATGGCTACACCTTC. It is translated as CAFGVRNYGYTF.